This is a list of T cell receptor beta chains from one sample in a study of cytomegalovirus exposure and HLA in healthy donors. Sequencing was performed with immunoSEQ multiplex PCR; in TCRdb, only in-frame clones are kept and a portion is missing. The sample includes some 90,000 clones, about four fifths of them seen just once. Specimen: PBMCs. The source is a woman in her 70s in good health and CMV-seropositive. The CDR3 runs from the conserved cysteine through the conserved F or W. The D gene is left open where the match is weak. Clone size appears in some rows only: once, few, many, or a class for an expanded clone.

D,V,size,length,J,DNA,CDR3
TRBD2,TRBV4-1,.,16,TRBJ2-2,TGCGCCAGCAGCCAAGTAGCGGGGACGAACACCGGGGAGCTGTTTTTT,CASSQVAGTNTGELFF
TRBD1,TRBV6-5,.,14,TRBJ2-1,TGTGCCAGCAGTCCGGACAGGGGACACAATGAGCAGTTCTTC,CASSPDRGHNEQFF
TRBD1,TRBV27,.,16,TRBJ2-7,TGTGCCAGCAGTTACTACGCGGACAGGGAGGCTTACGAGCAGTACTTC,CASSYYADREAYEQYF
.,TRBV9,few,13,TRBJ2-5,TGTGCCAGCAGCGTACAGGGCCCAGAGACCCAGTACTTC,CASSVQGPETQYF
.,TRBV4-2,.,15,TRBJ1-6,TGTGCCAGCAGCCGCAGGACAGAAGTTAATTCACCCCTCCACTTT,CASSRRTEVNSPLHF
TRBD1,TRBV6-1,once,15,TRBJ1-4,TGTGCCAGCAGTGCCATCAGGGGGGCGAATGAAAAACTGTTTTTT,CASSAIRGANEKLFF
.,TRBV7-3,few,15,TRBJ2-3,TGTGCCAGCAGCTTTTGGACACGCCACACAGATACGCAGTATTTT,CASSFWTRHTDTQYF
.,TRBV27,.,14,TRBJ2-1,TGTGCCAGCAGTAAAATCGCTGACAGGAATGAGCAGTTCTTC,CASSKIADRNEQFF
.,TRBV7-8,.,16,TRBJ2-6,TGTGCCAGCTCCCGGGGTGCCGATCCTGGGGCCAACGTCCTGACTTTC,CASSRGADPGANVLTF
.,TRBV29-1,once,13,TRBJ2-5,TGCAGCGTTGAATGGGGGCGGAAAGAGACCCAGTACTTC,CSVEWGRKETQYF
.,TRBV28,.,20,TRBJ2-5,TGTGCCAGCAGTTTATACTTGGTCCTTTGGGCTGCCGCCACCGGAGAGACCCAGTACTTC,CASSLYLVLWAAATGETQYF
.,TRBV10-3,few,15,TRBJ1-1,TGTGCCATCAGTGAGTCTTGGACATTCGACACTGAAGCTTTCTTT,CAISESWTFDTEAFF
TRBD1,TRBV28,.,15,TRBJ1-1,TGTGCCAGCAGCAAGGACAGGACGGCGAACACTGAAGCTTTCTTT,CASSKDRTANTEAFF
TRBD2,TRBV2,once,14,TRBJ2-1,TGTGCCAGCAGTGCCCTAGCGGGAGCAGCTGAGCAGTTCTTC,CASSALAGAAEQFF
TRBD1,TRBV4-1,few,17,TRBJ2-3,TGCGCCAGCAGCCAAGACGCCGCCAGGGGGATCCCAGATACGCAGTATTTT,CASSQDAARGIPDTQYF
.,TRBV4-2,.,14,TRBJ2-7,TGTGCCAGCAGCCAAGATCATGGACAGACTGAGCAGTACTTC,CASSQDHGQTEQYF
.,TRBV10-3,.,13,TRBJ2-7,TGTGCCATCAGTGCCATGACAGGTTCCTATTTGAACTTC,CAISAMTGSYLNF
TRBD1,TRBV6-1,.,15,TRBJ2-1,TGTGCCAGCAGGACCGGGACAGGGGCCAATAATGAGCAGTTCTTC,CASRTGTGANNEQFF
TRBD1,TRBV5-5,.,18,TRBJ2-3,TGTGCCAGCAGCGGCATCCTCCGGGACAGGGTAATCACAGATACGCAGTATTTT,CASSGILRDRVITDTQYF
.,TRBV12-2,once,14,TRBJ2-1,TGTGCAAGAAAGCGGGGCCAAGGATTCGATGAGCAGTTCTTC,CARKRGQGFDEQFF
TRBD2,TRBV27,.,20,TRBJ2-1,TGTGCCAGCAGTCCAAGACTAGCGGGAGGCCCCGGGGCATTATACAATGAGCAGTTCTTC,CASSPRLAGGPGALYNEQFF
TRBD1,TRBV7-7,.,16,TRBJ2-5,TGTGCTAGCAGCCCAGGGACAGGCAATGGAATGGAGACCCAGTACTTC,CASSPGTGNGMETQYF
.,TRBV7-2,once,13,TRBJ1-5,TGTGCCAGCAGCTTACCGGGAAATCAGCCCCAGCATTTT,CASSLPGNQPQHF
TRBD2,TRBV27,.,14,TRBJ2-3,TGTGCCAGCAGTCCAGGACTAGCTCCCGATACGCAGTATTTT,CASSPGLAPDTQYF
TRBD2,TRBV23-1,.,19,TRBJ2-1,TGCGCCAGCAGTCGCCCCGAAGTCCAGCGGGAGGGGGAGGGCAATGAGCAGTTCTTC,CASSRPEVQREGEGNEQFF
TRBD1,TRBV5-1,.,14,TRBJ2-1,TGCGCCAGCAGCATAGGACAGGGGAATTTTGAGCAGTTCTTC,CASSIGQGNFEQFF
.,TRBV4-3,medium-sized,16,TRBJ1-1,TGCGCCAGCAGCCAAGATTTACCGGGGGTGAACACTGAAGCTTTCTTT,CASSQDLPGVNTEAFF
.,TRBV19,.,14,TRBJ2-4,TGTGCCAGCCACCCCACGGGTACCAAAAACATTCAGTACTTC,CASHPTGTKNIQYF
TRBD1,TRBV2,.,15,TRBJ2-1,TGTGCCAGCAGTGAAGTGGGGACAGGCTACAATGAGCAGTTCTTC,CASSEVGTGYNEQFF
TRBD1,TRBV4-3,.,15,TRBJ1-6,TGCGCCAGCAGGGGGACAGGGGGCTATAATTCACCCCTCCACTTT,CASRGTGGYNSPLHF
.,TRBV9,.,15,TRBJ2-3,TGTGCCAGCAGCGTAGCGGCAGGTGGCACAGATACGCAGTATTTT,CASSVAAGGTDTQYF
TRBD2,TRBV29-1,.,13,TRBJ2-7,TGCAGCGTGGGGACTAGCGGACTCCAGGAGCAGTACTTC,CSVGTSGLQEQYF
.,TRBV19,.,14,TRBJ2-1,TGTGCCGTGAGGCCCAGGGACAACTACAATGAGCAGTTCTTC,CAVRPRDNYNEQFF
.,TRBV5-6,few,17,TRBJ1-3,TGTGCCAGCAGCTTGGTATCGAGAGTAGACTCTGGAAACACCATATATTTT,CASSLVSRVDSGNTIYF
TRBD1,TRBV11-2,.,17,TRBJ1-1,TGTGCCAGCAGAACGAATAGAGCGGACAGGGGACGGACTGAAGCTTTCTTT,CASRTNRADRGRTEAFF
TRBD2,TRBV18,.,17,TRBJ2-1,TGTGCCAGCTCACCGAACCCGGGACTAGTAATGGGAGGGGAGCAGTTCTTC,CASSPNPGLVMGGEQFF
.,TRBV27,few,14,TRBJ2-7,TGTGCCAGCAGTCCCTCCCGCTCGGTATTCGAGCAGTACTTC,CASSPSRSVFEQYF
.,TRBV7-8,.,15,TRBJ1-5,TGTGCCAGCAGCTTCTTAAGGGGTGGTAATCAGCCCCAGCATTTT,CASSFLRGGNQPQHF
.,TRBV7-2,.,15,TRBJ2-1,TGTGCCAGCAGCTTATTTTCGGGGGGCAGGGATGAGCAGTTCTTC,CASSLFSGGRDEQFF
.,TRBV10-3,.,16,TRBJ2-5,TGTGCCATCAGTGAAATGTTACAGGGTGAACAAGAGACCCAGTACTTC,CAISEMLQGEQETQYF
TRBD2,TRBV18,.,14,TRBJ2-4,TGTGCCAGTTCTAGCGGAGTGGGTGAAAACATTCAGTACTTC,CASSSGVGENIQYF
.,TRBV4-1,.,15,TRBJ1-2,TGCGCCAGCAGCCAAGCCCCCAGCGGGAACTATGGCTACACCTTC,CASSQAPSGNYGYTF
.,TRBV7-6,.,13,TRBJ2-5,TGTGCCAGCAGCTTAGGCAGGGCTGAGACCCAGTACTTC,CASSLGRAETQYF
TRBD1,TRBV2,.,14,TRBJ2-7,TGTGCCAGCATGGGGGGACAGGGGGCCTACGAGCAGTACTTC,CASMGGQGAYEQYF
.,TRBV7-9,.,15,TRBJ1-5,TGTGCCAGCAGCTCTTCTGGGGCCTTCAATCAGCCCCAGCATTTT,CASSSSGAFNQPQHF
.,TRBV7-6,.,17,TRBJ2-3,TGTGCCAGCAGCTTAGGGCGGGCGCGATCGAGCACAGATACGCAGTATTTT,CASSLGRARSSTDTQYF
.,TRBV2,.,11,TRBJ2-1,TGTGCCAGCAGCCAGTACAATGAGCAGTTCTTC,CASSQYNEQFF
TRBD1,TRBV7-2,.,15,TRBJ1-2,TGTGCCAGCAGCTTAGCCGGGACAGGGAATTACGGCTACACCTTC,CASSLAGTGNYGYTF